The TCR beta chain under discussion was sequenced for a study of early stage breast cancer tumors. Study context: About 70% of the 16 invasive tumors were ER+, PR+ and HER2-. Among roughly twelve ER+/PR+/HER2- tumors, eight were ductal, four lobular.

This clone was picked up one time. The antigen remains undetermined. A read error may produce the germline difference seen at one junction end. The CDR3 covers 13 residues. Per germline, CDR1 SEHNR and CDR2 FQNEAQ (reference sequence). The repertoire was sequenced with immunoSEQ multiplex PCR; TCRdb's copy has only in-frame clones and lacks some. The table lists some 5,000 clones, roughly 68% of them singletons. Study-level points and caveats: Compared with adjacent normal breast, tumors showed 2.5 to 3-fold denser, more clonal T cells. Tumor and normal breast were distinguished via blood comparison in about 90% of the 16 patients.

This TCR came from a person in their 60s with breast cancer. The genes are TRBV7-9 and TRBJ2-1; 11 bases align to TRBD2. The sequenced material came from normal breast tissue next to the tumor. The CDR3 DNA follows: TGTGCCAGCAGTTTAGCGGGGGGGGGTGAGCAGTTCTTC. This sequence encodes CASSLAGGGEQFF.